These T cell receptor beta chains were read from a single sample in a study of Graves' ophthalmopathy and Graves' hyperthyroidism. TCRdb re-analysed the multiplex PCR reads in MiXCR, keeping a single row per CDR3 protein. The table includes 400,000 to 500,000 distinct CDR3 sequences, around 21% detected once. The sample comprised peripheral blood. The receptors here all came from a woman aged 18-29 years with stable Graves' hyperthyroidism. CDR3s include the opening cysteine and the closing phenylalanine or tryptophan. A D gene is named only where the DNA matches it firmly. Size is stated for part of the rows, as once, few or many counts, or as a class when the clone is expanded.

clone size	J gene	D gene	V gene	CDR3 DNA	CDR3 protein
-	TRBJ2-5	-	TRBV12-3/TRBV12-4	TGTGCCAGCAGTTTGGGAGGGAGAAGGGGCAGGGGACAGACCCAGTACTTC	CASSLGGRRGRGQTQYF
many	TRBJ2-5	TRBD2	TRBV20-1	TGCAGTGCTAGATCCCGGCTAGCGGGCGCCACAAGGGAGACCCAGTACTTC	CSARSRLAGATRETQYF
many	TRBJ1-1	-	TRBV11-2	TGTGCCAGCACCCTTGGGACAAGGAACACTGAAGCTTTCTTT	CASTLGTRNTEAFF
many	TRBJ2-7	-	TRBV20-1	TGCAGTGCTTCTACAAGATTCCCCCTCTCCTACGAGCAGTACTTC	CSASTRFPLSYEQYF
few	TRBJ2-4	-	TRBV13	TGTGCCAGCAGCTTAGGGACAGCAATTAAGTACTTC	CASSLGTAIKYF
many	TRBJ2-5	-	TRBV19	TGTGCCAGTTCGGTGTTGGGCGTGGGAGCTCAAGAGACCCAGTACTTC	CASSVLGVGAQETQYF
many	TRBJ2-4	-	TRBV28	TGTGCCAGCAGTTTAGTTGAATTCGGAGCCAAAAACATTCAGTACTTC	CASSLVEFGAKNIQYF
many	TRBJ1-5	-	TRBV6-2/TRBV6-3	TGTGCCAGCAGTTACTCGTCCAGGTGGGGCCTCAATCAGCCCCAGCATTTT	CASSYSSRWGLNQPQHF
many	TRBJ2-2	TRBD2	TRBV28	TGTGCCAGCAGTACCTGGGGTAGCGGGAAAGACACCGGGGAGCTGTTTTTT	CASSTWGSGKDTGELFF
many	TRBJ1-3	-	TRBV30	TGTGCCTGGAGCCTACAGGGCTTTGGAAACACCATATATTTT	CAWSLQGFGNTIYF
many	TRBJ2-7	-	TRBV18	TGTGCCAGCTCACCGGAGGAGGGGGCGTACGAGCAGTACTTC	CASSPEEGAYEQYF
few	TRBJ2-5	-	TRBV28	TGTGCCAGCAGTTTAGGCTGGGCGAAACAAGAGACCCAGTACTTC	CASSLGWAKQETQYF
once	TRBJ2-7	-	TRBV28	TGTGCCAGCACGTCAGACTCCTACGAGCAGTACTTC	CASTSDSYEQYF
-	TRBJ1-1	-	TRBV5-4	TGTGCCAGCAGCTTGCCCGGTCCCCTAGGCACTGAAGCTTTCTTT	CASSLPGPLGTEAFF
-	TRBJ2-2	-	TRBV4-1	TGCGCCAGCAGCCAAGTAGGGACTTACACCGGGGAGCTGTTTTTT	CASSQVGTYTGELFF
many	TRBJ1-2	-	TRBV29-1	TGCAGCGTTGAGTTCCAGCCTGGCTACACCTTC	CSVEFQPGYTF
many	TRBJ2-7	TRBD2	TRBV6-5	TGTGCCAGCAAGCCAACTAGCGGGAGGGCCTATGGGGAGCAGTACTTC	CASKPTSGRAYGEQYF
many	TRBJ2-7	TRBD2	TRBV19	TGTGCCAGTAGTAAAGGGACTAGCGGGAGGGCCACGTCCTACGAGCAGTACTTC	CASSKGTSGRATSYEQYF
few	TRBJ1-6	-	TRBV18	TGTGCCAGCTCACCCGCAGGGTCACAACCCCTCCACTTT	CASSPAGSQPLHF
-	TRBJ1-1	TRBD1	TRBV6-1	TGTGCCAGCAGTGGTATTGACAGGGGCAGGTGGACTGAAGCTTTCTTT	CASSGIDRGRWTEAFF
many	TRBJ1-1	TRBD1	TRBV27	TGTGCCAGCAGGACAGGGTTGGGCACTGAAGCTTTCTTT	CASRTGLGTEAFF
-	TRBJ1-5	TRBD1	TRBV19	TGTGCCAGTAGTCCAAACCTGGACAGGGGCAATCAGCCCCAGCATTTT	CASSPNLDRGNQPQHF
many	TRBJ2-2	TRBD2	TRBV5-1	TGCGCCAGCAGCATTAGCGGGATTAACACCGGGGAGCTGTTTTTT	CASSISGINTGELFF
-	TRBJ2-2	-	TRBV7-1	TGTGCCAGCAGCTACCCCCCCGCTAGCGGACAGGGACGAACCGGGGAGCTGTTTTTT	CASSYPPASGQGRTGELFF
many	TRBJ2-5	-	TRBV7-3	TGTGCCAGCAGCTTAACGTTCGATGGAACCCAGTACTTC	CASSLTFDGTQYF
-	TRBJ2-7	-	TRBV30	TGTGCCTGGAGTGGGGATTACGAGCAGTACTTC	CAWSGDYEQYF
many	TRBJ2-7	-	TRBV6-5	TGTGCCAGCAGTTACTCCTGGGAGTCCTACGAGCAGTACTTC	CASSYSWESYEQYF
many	TRBJ2-1	-	TRBV6-5	TGTGCCAGCAGTACCCCAGGCCACAATGAGCAGTTCTTC	CASSTPGHNEQFF
-	TRBJ1-5	-	TRBV20-1	TGCAGTGCTAGGGGGTACATGCCCCAGCATTTT	CSARGYMPQHF
-	TRBJ1-5	TRBD1	TRBV11-2	TGTGCCAGCAGCTTGGACAGGATAAGTCGAAGCAATCAGCCCCAGCATTTT	CASSLDRISRSNQPQHF
-	TRBJ1-2	-	TRBV18	TGTGCCAGCTCAAAGGGACTAGACTATGGCTACACCTTC	CASSKGLDYGYTF
many	TRBJ1-2	TRBD1	TRBV15	TGTGCCACCAGCCAGTACCTCGGGCAGGGGGGCTATGGCTACACCTTC	CATSQYLGQGGYGYTF
many	TRBJ2-7	TRBD1	TRBV13	TGTGCCAGCAGCTCAACAGGGGGCCACGAGCAGTACTTC	CASSSTGGHEQYF
many	TRBJ2-7	-	TRBV6-1	TGTGCCAGCAGTGAAATCATCATCTTCTCCTACGAGCAGTACTTC	CASSEIIIFSYEQYF
-	TRBJ2-5	-	TRBV5-4	TGTGCCAGCAGCCTACGAGGGTTGGGAGAGGAGACCCAGTACTTC	CASSLRGLGEETQYF
-	TRBJ1-1	-	TRBV7-3	TGTGCCAGCAGCTCGTCCGGGGACACTGAAGCTTTCTTT	CASSSSGDTEAFF
many	TRBJ2-7	TRBD2	TRBV11-2	TGTGCCAGCAGCACTAGCGGAGCCTCCTACGAGCAGTACTTC	CASSTSGASYEQYF
-	TRBJ2-7	-	TRBV6-5	TGTGCCAGCAGTTACAAGGGCTCGGCCTACGAGCAGTACTTC	CASSYKGSAYEQYF
-	TRBJ1-2	-	TRBV12-5	TGTGCTAGTGGGTTGGCTGCTGGCTACACCTTC	CASGLAAGYTF
-	TRBJ1-6	-	TRBV2	TGTGCCAGCAGTAAGGAGGCCAGGGTTAATTCACCCCTCCACTTT	CASSKEARVNSPLHF
many	TRBJ1-1	TRBD1	TRBV13	TGTGCCAGCAGCTCGACAGGGGGGTGGGACACTGAAGCTTTCTTT	CASSSTGGWDTEAFF
many	TRBJ1-2	-	TRBV20-1	TGCAGTGCTAGTATCCGGGTGGGCTATGGCTACACCTTC	CSASIRVGYGYTF
few	TRBJ2-5	-	TRBV20-1	TGCAGTGCTACCACGGAGACCCAGTACTTC	CSATTETQYF
many	TRBJ2-7	TRBD1	TRBV6-1	TGTGCCAGCACCCTGACAGGGACCTACGAGCAGTACTTC	CASTLTGTYEQYF
many	TRBJ1-1	-	TRBV6-1	TGTGCCAGCAGTGTAAAGTTACGAGGAGTATTAAACACTGAAGCTTTCTTT	CASSVKLRGVLNTEAFF
many	TRBJ2-7	TRBD2	TRBV11-2	TGTGCCAGCAGGGGACTAGCGTTACGGTCCGAGCAGTACTTC	CASRGLALRSEQYF
many	TRBJ1-2	-	TRBV9	TGTGCCAGCAGCGTAGGAGCCCGACAGGTGCCCTATGGCTACACCTTC	CASSVGARQVPYGYTF
-	TRBJ2-2	TRBD2	TRBV2	TGTGTCAGCAGGGAACTAGCGGAGAACTCCGGGGAGCTGTTTTTT	CVSRELAENSGELFF